This is a list of T cell receptor beta chains from one sample in a study of lymphopenia after photon versus proton radiotherapy. Method: immunoSEQ multiplex PCR; TCRdb's copy keeps in-frame clones and lacks some. The sample contains around 63,000 clones, 87% of which appear only once. Sequenced material: peripheral blood, taken from a patient treated with proton-based radiotherapy. The receptors originated from a man older than 75 with esophageal cancer. Each CDR3 is given without its conserved first and last residue.

v_gene,j_gene,CDR3aa
TRBV27,TRBJ2-1,ASRKRGEGNEQF
TRBV2,TRBJ1-4,ASSGDRAANEKLF
TRBV9,TRBJ2-7,ASSQEGLAGGSEQY
TRBV19,TRBJ2-7,ASSIHPSEQY
TRBV15,TRBJ1-3,ATSSPPGVGNTIY
TRBV4-3,TRBJ2-3,ASSQGAGAGRTDTQY
TRBV14,TRBJ2-1,ASSQDWVILPRDNSYNEQF
TRBV29-1,TRBJ2-5,SVELAGVGTQY
TRBV18,TRBJ2-1,ASSREGLAYNEQF
TRBV7-9,TRBJ2-7,ASSLSGGLTYEQY
TRBV9,TRBJ2-3,ASSVLLPGTDTQY
TRBV6-4,TRBJ2-2,ASSRELAGGVGELF
TRBV7-2,TRBJ1-1,ASSPSHFRNTEAF
TRBV2,TRBJ1-2,ASSQTGGAGGYT
TRBV5-1,TRBJ1-6,ASSYAYEGYYNSPLH
TRBV5-1,TRBJ1-3,ASSLDRGFGNTIY
TRBV4-1,TRBJ1-4,ASRPDQGNEKLF
TRBV6-6,TRBJ1-2,ASNRIVRYGYT
TRBV5-6,TRBJ2-5,ASSTAGTRETQY
TRBV18,TRBJ1-3,ASSPPSQSWNTIY
TRBV14,TRBJ1-1,ASSQGSRNTEAF
TRBV19,TRBJ2-3,ASSMVSGTDTQY
TRBV6-5,TRBJ2-2,ASSYLTTGELF
TRBV19,TRBJ2-6,ASRMDRTTFSGANVLT
TRBV2,TRBJ1-5,ASRDQGDQPQH
TRBV2,TRBJ2-3,ASSYTDTQY
TRBV7-9,TRBJ2-1,ASSLGGFGEQF
TRBV7-1,TRBJ2-7,ASSSGTIYEQY
TRBV7-2,TRBJ2-5,ASSPRDSRGTQY
TRBV18,TRBJ2-1,ASSPDRANNEQF
TRBV12-1,TRBJ1-2,ASSLGQHGYT
TRBV11-2,TRBJ1-2,ASSLDFDRRGYT
TRBV7-9,TRBJ2-7,ASSPPTGPYEQY
TRBV5-1,TRBJ2-6,ASMSGLGANVLT
TRBV4-3,TRBJ2-3,ASSLGRQSTDTQY
TRBV18,TRBJ1-5,ASSSGGVIPQH
TRBV21-1,TRBJ1-5,ASSRKRGRQPQH
TRBV13,TRBJ2-3,ASSLDFHSTDTQY
TRBV7-2,TRBJ2-2,ASSLFQRGNTGELF
TRBV5-1,TRBJ2-3,ASSLRTGGRADTQY
TRBV28,TRBJ1-2,ASSSGGTYGYT
TRBV5-1,TRBJ1-2,ASSFSADYGYT
TRBV7-2,TRBJ1-5,ASSLSLRSQPQH
TRBV7-2,TRBJ2-1,ASSSDRGPYNEQF
TRBV5-1,TRBJ2-2,ATTGTVNTGELF
TRBV7-2,TRBJ2-3,ASSYHDLGDTQY
TRBV5-4,TRBJ2-1,ASSLRQGDNEQF